The sequence of this T cell receptor beta chain was determined in a study of shared clonotypes between healthy human individuals. Study findings and constraints: Compared with memory subsets, naive subsets generally had larger estimated richness. The sampled material consisted only of blood, and tissue repertoires are likely to differ.

V lost 5 bases and J lost 10, with 12 bases in between. Germline loops: CDR1 LGHNT, CDR2 FRNRAP. The CDR3 totals 12 residues. TCRdb's table, derived via immunoSEQ multiplex PCR, lists solely in-frame clones and lacks some. The table has fewer than 1 million clones, approximately 96% seen once. This clone was observed a single time. Its target is not known. CD8 cells classed as naive were CD45RO-negative and positively selected for CCR7, excluding terminally differentiated effector memory CD45RA+ cells. The rearrangement joins TRBV12-5 to TRBJ2-1, with D possibly being TRBD1 or TRBD2 (5 bases each). The origin of this receptor is a man aged 25-45 years in good health. Sequenced input: naive CD8+ T cells sorted from blood. This chain's CDR3 is CASGGTAQEQFF. The CDR3 DNA sequence: TGTGCTAGTGGTGGGACGGCTCAGGAGCAGTTCTTC.